A single sample is the source of the 20 T cell receptor beta chains below, sequenced in a study of shared clonotypes between healthy human individuals. Assay used: immunoSEQ multiplex PCR; TCRdb lists only in-frame clones, some missing. The data contain millions of clones, 90% to 95% of them singletons. The sample was naive CD4+ T cells from PBMCs. Specified subset: CD45RA+ positively selected. The receptors shown here come from a man aged 18 to 30 in good health. Some clones in this sample may be carry-over from other donors' samples.

V gene TRBV11-2 combines with J gene TRBJ2-1, with TRBD1 identical over 8 bases. Germline V gives CDR1 SGHAT, CDR2 FQNNGV. The length of the CDR3 is 17 residues. With V trimmed by 2 bases and J by 6 bases, 12 bases remained unmatched. CDR3 in DNA: TGTGCCAGCAGCTTACGTAACAGGGGGGTTGAGGTCAATGAGCAGTTCTTC. This gives the protein CASSLRNRGVEVNEQFF.

The chain combines TRBV6-5 with TRBJ2-5; TRBD2 matches 10 bases. The CDR3 length is 16 residues. Germline assignment: CDR1 MNHEY and CDR2 SVGAGI. The junction had 8 bases not matched to a gene; V was cut back by 0 bases and J by 7 bases. The CDR3 spells CASSYSLAGDLGTQYF. The DNA for the CDR3 is TGTGCCAGCAGTTACTCGCTAGCGGGAGATCTTGGGACCCAGTACTTC.

Comment on this clone: Other DNA sequences from this sample encode an identical CDR3 as well. This rearrangement joins TRBV5-1 to TRBJ2-7; D is unclear. The ends were cut back, 4 bases at V and 5 bases at J, with 7 bases in the middle. The CDR3 length is 11 residues. From germline, CDR1 is SGHRS and CDR2 YFSETQ. The CDR3 DNA is TGCGCCAGCAGCCTTCAGAACGAGCAGTACTTC. Its protein is CASSLQNEQYF.

The V call is TRBV18, the J call TRBJ2-6; TRBD1 agrees at 7 bases. V trimming: 3 bases; J trimming: 0 bases; junction bases outside the gene matches: 5. CDR1 KGHSH and CDR2 LQKENI come from the germline V gene. CDR3 size: 17 residues. The DNA of the CDR3 is TGTGCCAGCTCACCCGGGACAGTTACCTCTGGGGCCAACGTCCTGACTTTC. This sequence encodes CASSPGTVTSGANVLTF.

As to this clone: Other DNA variants within this sample encode the same CDR3. The genes are TRBV28 and TRBJ1-2, with D unclear. Germline V gives CDR1 MDHEN, CDR2 SYDVKM. The CDR3 consists of 13 residues. Trimming stripped 2 bases from V and 2 bases from J, with 6 bases between. In DNA, the CDR3 is TGTGCCAGCAGTTTAAAGGGCAACTATGGCTACACCTTC. Translated: CASSLKGNYGYTF.

This chain links TRBV7-2 with TRBJ1-3; 8 bases align to TRBD1. The CDR3 contains 16 residues. Trimming cost V 5 bases and J 2 bases; bases outside gene matches: 8. Germline loops: CDR1 SGHTA, CDR2 FQGNSA. Here the CDR3 DNA reads TGTGCCAGCAGCCCGGACAGGGCTGGGGCTGGAAACACCATATATTTT. Protein: CASSPDRAGAGNTIYF.

V gene TRBV2 combines with J gene TRBJ1-5; tentatively, D is TRBD1 (5 bases). The CDR3 extends over 12 amino acids. Trimming stripped 7 bases from V and 5 bases from J, with 9 bases between. Germline V lookup: CDR1 SNHLY, CDR2 FYNNEI. The CDR3 here is CASKGRDQPQHF. In nucleotides, the CDR3 is TGTGCCAGCAAGGGCAGGGATCAGCCCCAGCATTTT.

This CDR3 reads CASNWAGVGTDTQYF. For the CDR3, the DNA is TGTGCCAGCAACTGGGCGGGAGTGGGCACAGATACGCAGTATTTT. The rearrangement uses TRBV28 and TRBJ2-3, with TRBD2 matching over 7 bases. This CDR3 region has 15 residues. Germline V gene sequence: CDR1 MDHEN, CDR2 SYDVKM. V lost 7 bases, J lost 1 base, and 8 bases stayed unmatched.

V is TRBV27 and J is TRBJ1-3; D gene unclear. The ends were cut back, 7 bases at V and 2 bases at J, with 12 bases in the middle. The CDR3 contains 14 residues. From germline, CDR1 is MNHEY and CDR2 SMNVEV (reference sequence). CDR3 DNA: TGTGCCAGCATGGGGTTCGGTGCTGGAAACACCATATATTTT. It yields the protein CASMGFGAGNTIYF.

The V gene is TRBV28, the J gene TRBJ1-2; 8 nucleotides align to TRBD1. CDR1 and CDR2 from the germline V gene are MDHEN and SYDVKM. V was clipped by 6 bases and J by 8 bases; unmatched bases: 11. This CDR3 comprises 14 residues. The chain's CDR3 is CASSPRQGAEGYTF. Here the CDR3 DNA reads TGTGCCAGCAGCCCGCGGCAGGGGGCAGAAGGCTACACCTTC.

The chain carries TRBV10-3 and TRBJ2-1; maybe TRBD2 (5 bases). This CDR3 spans 12 amino acids. CDR1 ENHRY and CDR2 SYGVKD come from the germline V gene. The germline V and J ends were trimmed by 10 bases and 0 bases, with 7 bases remaining between them. The CDR3 sequence: CATGGSYNEQFF. The CDR3 DNA is TGTGCCACCGGAGGCTCCTACAATGAGCAGTTCTTC.

The chain carries TRBV30 and TRBJ1-6, with a tentative D call TRBD1 (5 bases). This CDR3 comprises 14 residues. CDR1 GTSNPN and CDR2 SVGIG come from the germline V gene (reference sequence). Trimming took 3 bases from V and 7 from J, leaving 13 bases between them. CDR3 loop: CAWRVMAGNSPLHF. CDR3 nucleotide sequence: TGTGCCTGGAGAGTCATGGCAGGGAATTCACCCCTCCACTTT.

CDR3 sequence (DNA): TGCGCCAGCAGCATAACCGGGACTACCAGAGGGGCCCAGTACTTC. Translated: CASSITGTTRGAQYF. This chain uses TRBV5-1 with TRBJ2-5; 7 bases align to TRBD2. Looked up from germline, CDR1 is SGHRS and CDR2 is YFSETQ. With 4 bases clipped from V and 9 bases from J, the junction kept 15 bases outside the gene matches. The CDR3 spans 15 residues.

This chain joins TRBV30 and TRBJ1-6; 7 bases agree with TRBD1. This CDR3 has 14 residues. V dropped 6 bases and J dropped 7; count of bases not matched to a gene: 9. The germline CDR1 and CDR2 sequences are GTSNPN and SVGIG (reference sequence). CDR3 sequence (DNA): TGTGCCTGTCACTTCCGGGACAGAAATTCACCCCTCCACTTT. As protein: CACHFRDRNSPLHF.

The chain combines TRBV6-5 with TRBJ1-3; D ambiguous. In germline, CDR1 is MNHEY, CDR2 SVGAGI. The CDR3 length is 13 residues. Deletions cut 5 bases from V and 0 bases from J, with 5 bases between. As DNA, the CDR3 is TGTGCCAGCAGTCGGTCCTCTGGAAACACCATATATTTT. Amino acids: CASSRSSGNTIYF.

This clone was observed a handful of times. The chain joins TRBV28 to TRBJ1-1, with 7 bases matching TRBD1. The CDR3 totals 11 residues. With 7 bases clipped from V and 4 bases from J, the junction kept 0 bases outside the gene matches. Per germline, CDR1 MDHEN and CDR2 SYDVKM. CDR3 amino acids: CASKGATEAFF. In nucleotides, the CDR3 is TGTGCCAGCAAGGGGGCCACTGAAGCTTTCTTT.

The chain has TRBV5-1 and TRBJ1-4; possibly TRBD1 for D (5 bases). Germline V gene lookup returns CDR1 SGHRS and CDR2 YFSETQ. The CDR3 is 16 amino acids. V lost 0 bases to trimming and J lost 7 bases, with 16 bases between them. The CDR3 reads CASSLGSGERGEKLFF. For the CDR3, the DNA is TGCGCCAGCAGCTTGGGGAGCGGGGAGAGGGGTGAAAAACTGTTTTTT.

As for this clone: In the same sample, other DNA sequences code for this CDR3. The chain recombines TRBV18 with TRBJ1-2; D remains unclear. From germline, CDR1 is KGHSH and CDR2 LQKENI. Trimming stripped 1 base from V and 3 bases from J, with 6 bases between. The CDR3 spans 13 residues. CDR3 nucleotides: TGTGCCAGCTCACCACAGGGAGACTATGGCTACACCTTC. Its translation: CASSPQGDYGYTF.

This chain joins TRBV7-2 and TRBJ2-1; TRBD1 matches at 10 bases. Per the germline V gene, CDR1 is SGHTA and CDR2 is FQGNSA. The CDR3 runs 13 residues. The V and J ends lost 5 bases and 16 bases, in that order; junction bases with no gene match: 11. CDR3 amino acids: CASSAWTGGNVFF. In DNA, the CDR3 is TGTGCCAGCAGCGCCTGGACAGGGGGTAACGTTTTCTTC.

The chain links TRBV6-6 to TRBJ2-7; no definite D call. This CDR3 spans 13 amino acids. CDR1 and CDR2 from the germline V gene are MNHNY and SVGAGI (reference sequence). V lost 7 bases to trimming and J lost 0 bases, with 10 bases between them. CDR3 DNA sequence: TGTGCCAGCACTGGACCGGGCTCCTACGAGCAGTACTTC. It encodes CASTGPGSYEQYF.